Each of the 16 T cell receptor beta chains below was sequenced from the same sample in a study of shared clonotypes between healthy human individuals. Produced via immunoSEQ multiplex PCR; TCRdb's table is partial and in-frame only. The top ten clones hold approximately 0.5% of a sample with roughly 1,000,000 clones, about 84% of them seen once. Sequencing was performed on memory CD4+ T cells from PBMCs. Subset noted: CD45RA-negative fraction. These receptors were taken from a man aged 18 to 30 in good health. Some clones in this sample may be carry-over from other donors' samples.

This rearrangement joins TRBV7-3 to TRBJ2-2, with TRBD1 matching 10 bases. The CDR3 has 13 residues. Germline lookup yields CDR1 SGHTA and CDR2 FQGTGA. Unmatched junction bases numbered 5, after V lost 3 bases and J lost 13 bases. CDR3 protein: CASSFVGQGRLFF. The CDR3 DNA reads as TGTGCCAGCAGCTTCGTGGGACAGGGGCGGCTGTTTTTT.

This sequence joins TRBV11-3 and TRBJ2-3; D might be TRBD1 or TRBD2, each matching 5 bases. Germline V gene data show CDR1 as SGHNT and CDR2 as YENEEA. The CDR3 has 14 amino acids. The ends were cut back, 4 bases at V and 1 base at J, with 9 bases in the middle. The CDR3 DNA reads as TGTGCCAGCAGCTCGGGACGGGGCACAGATACGCAGTATTTT. This codes for CASSSGRGTDTQYF. Based on the CDR3 plus reference TRBV11-3 and TRBJ2-3, the full variable domain is EAGVVQSPRYKIIEKKQPVAFWCNPISGHNTLYWYLQNLGQGPELLIRYENEEAVDDSQLPKDRFSAERLKGVDSTLKIQPAELGDSAVYLCASSSGRGTDTQYFGPGTRLTVL.

Concerning this clone itself: Other DNA sequences from this sample encode an identical CDR3 as well. The CDR3 DNA reads as TGTGCCAGCAGCTTGGGGGCCGGGGAGCTGTTTTTT. Protein sequence: CASSLGAGELFF. The gene calls are TRBV7-3 and TRBJ2-2, with D perhaps TRBD1 or TRBD2 (5 bases each). Germline values: CDR1 SGHTA, CDR2 FQGTGA. Trimming removed 3 bases at V and 6 bases at J, with 5 bases between. CDR3 length: 12 amino acids.

This clone was recorded only once. The rearrangement uses TRBV19 and TRBJ1-1, with D possibly being TRBD1 (6 bases). This CDR3 has 14 residues. Germline CDR1 LNHDA, CDR2 SQIVND (reference sequence). Trimming took off 3 bases at V and 1 base at J, with 9 bases between the two ends. CDR3 in DNA: TGTGCCAGTAGTATCGGAGGGGGGAACACTGAAGCTTTCTTT. Amino acid sequence: CASSIGGGNTEAFF.

This clone was counted between two and nine times. The genes are TRBV7-2 and TRBJ1-1; D is uncertain. The germline gives CDR1 SGHTA, CDR2 FQGNSA. Trimming removed 3 bases at V and 1 base at J, with 6 bases between. The CDR3 is 13 residues long. CDR3 sequence reads: CASSFMRNTEAFF. The CDR3 region has the DNA TGTGCCAGCAGCTTTATGCGGAACACTGAAGCTTTCTTT.

This chain links TRBV7-7 with TRBJ2-3, with 9 nucleotides matching TRBD2. The CDR3 is 15 amino acids. Unmatched junction bases numbered 5, after V lost 5 bases and J lost 2 bases. Per germline, CDR1 SSHAT and CDR2 FNYEAQ (reference sequence). DNA of the CDR3: TGTGCCAGCAGCCCGCTGGGACTAGCCACAGATACGCAGTATTTT. Residues: CASSPLGLATDTQYF. Full variable domain (rest looked up from reference TRBV7-7 and TRBJ2-3): GAGVSQSPRYKVTKRGQDVTLRCDPISSHATLYWYQQALGQGPEFLTYFNYEAQPDKSGLPSDRFSAERPEGSISTLTIQRTEQRDSAMYRCASSPLGLATDTQYFGPGTRLTVL.

This clone has a handful of counts. The V gene is TRBV7-3, the J gene TRBJ1-1; TRBD1 is a possible D gene (5 bases). The germline V gene has CDR1 SGHTA and CDR2 FQGTGA. The V end lost 4 bases, the J end lost 3 bases, and 9 bases lay between the germline ends. The CDR3 loop spans 13 amino acids. The CDR3 DNA follows: TGTGCCAGCAGCTACGGGGCGGACACTGAAGCTTTCTTT. Protein: CASSYGADTEAFF. The whole variable domain, remainder taken from reference TRBV7-3 and TRBJ1-1, is GAGVSQTPSNKVTEKGKYVELRCDPISGHTALYWYRQSLGQGPEFLIYFQGTGAADDSGLPNDRFFAVRPEGSVSTLKIQRTERGDSAVYLCASSYGADTEAFFGQGTRLTVV.

This chain links TRBV4-2 with TRBJ2-7; weak D call: TRBD2 (10 bases). CDR1 and CDR2 (germline): LGHNA, YNFKEQ. This CDR3 comprises 19 residues. With 4 bases removed from V and 2 bases from J, the gap between germline ends came to 27 bases. The CDR3 DNA reads TGTGCCAGCAGCCCTGGGACAGGGAAGGCTAGCGGGAGCCCCTACGAGCAGTACTTC. Protein sequence: CASSPGTGKASGSPYEQYF.

This chain uses TRBV6-6 with TRBJ1-3; the D is unclear. The CDR3 has 15 amino acids. V was pared by 4 bases and J by 0 bases, with 10 bases between. CDR1 and CDR2 from the germline V gene are MNHNY and SVGAGI (reference sequence). The CDR3 spells CASSFVSTSGNTIYF. The CDR3 region has the DNA TGTGCCAGCAGTTTCGTTTCGACCTCTGGAAACACCATATATTTT.

The chain joins TRBV5-1 to TRBJ2-1; 9 nucleotides align to TRBD2. The ends lost 2 bases at V and 8 bases at J; junction bases unmatched: 8. CDR3 length equals 15 residues. Germline CDR1 and CDR2: SGHRS and YFSETQ. CDR3 amino acids: CASSFSGSGFDEQFF. The CDR3, as DNA: TGCGCCAGCAGCTTTAGCGGGAGTGGGTTCGATGAGCAGTTCTTC.

This CDR3 is CASRATGGLNTEAFF. Written as DNA, the CDR3 is TGTGCCAGCAGAGCGACAGGGGGCCTGAACACTGAAGCTTTCTTT. The chain has TRBV2 and TRBJ1-1, with TRBD1 identical over 10 bases. The CDR3 consists of 15 residues. The V and J ends lost 6 bases and 0 bases, in that order; junction bases with no gene match: 4. In germline, CDR1 is SNHLY, CDR2 FYNNEI. The variable domain in full, with the rest retrieved from reference TRBV2 and TRBJ1-1, is EPEVTQTPSHQVTQMGQEVILRCVPISNHLYFYWYRQILGQKVEFLVSFYNNEISEKSEIFDDQFSVERPDGSNFTLKIRSTKLEDSAMYFCASRATGGLNTEAFFGQGTRLTVV.

The rearrangement joins TRBV5-6 to TRBJ2-7; 10 positions agree with TRBD1. The CDR3 loop spans 12 amino acids. V shed 4 bases and J 10 bases; nucleotides not matched to a gene: 5. CDR1 is SGHDT and CDR2 is YYEEEE in the germline V gene. The CDR3, as DNA: TGTGCCAGCAGCGAGGGACAGGGGATCCAGTACTTC. This encodes CASSEGQGIQYF. The variable domain in full, completed from reference TRBV5-6 and TRBJ2-7, reads DAGVTQSPTHLIKTRGQQVTLRCSPKSGHDTVSWYQQALGQGPQFIFQYYEEEERQRGNFPDRFSGHQFPNYSSELNVNALLLGDSALYLCASSEGQGIQYFGPGTRLTVT.

This clone showed up just once. The chain couples TRBV9 to TRBJ2-2; no clear D gene. V shed 6 bases and J shed 3 bases, with 12 bases lying between them. The length of the CDR3 is 14 residues. Germline lookup yields CDR1 SGDLS and CDR2 YYNGEE. Here the CDR3 DNA reads TGTGCCAGCACTCTGGGCGTTCACACCGGGGAGCTGTTTTTT. Its translation: CASTLGVHTGELFF.

With respect to this clone: The junction shows a germline mismatch at one end, possibly a read error. This chain connects TRBV29-1 to TRBJ2-7; the D is unclear. From germline, CDR1 is SQVTM and CDR2 ANQGSEA. The CDR3 length is 14 residues. This CDR3 is CSVERGGQPRVRHF. CDR3 sequence (DNA): TGCAGCGTTGAACGAGGCGGTCAGCCCCGGGTGAGACACTTC.

J is TRBJ1-1 and V is TRBV2, with D tentatively TRBD1 (5 bases). CDR1 and CDR2 from the germline V gene are SNHLY and FYNNEI. The CDR3 length is 14 residues. The V end was cut by 7 bases, the J end by 2 bases, with 14 bases between. The CDR3 DNA follows: TGTGCCAGCATCCCACAGGAGATCAACACTGAAGCTTTCTTT. As protein: CASIPQEINTEAFF.

With regard to this clone: Other DNA variants within this sample encode the same CDR3. The rearrangement links TRBV30 to TRBJ2-7; no reliable D call. Trimming pared 0 bases from V and 3 bases from J, leaving 3 bases between. The CDR3 loop spans 11 amino acids. Germline lookup yields CDR1 GTSNPN and CDR2 SVGIG (reference sequence). Here the CDR3 DNA reads TGTGCCTGGAGTGTACTCTACGAGCAGTACTTC. Protein: CAWSVLYEQYF.